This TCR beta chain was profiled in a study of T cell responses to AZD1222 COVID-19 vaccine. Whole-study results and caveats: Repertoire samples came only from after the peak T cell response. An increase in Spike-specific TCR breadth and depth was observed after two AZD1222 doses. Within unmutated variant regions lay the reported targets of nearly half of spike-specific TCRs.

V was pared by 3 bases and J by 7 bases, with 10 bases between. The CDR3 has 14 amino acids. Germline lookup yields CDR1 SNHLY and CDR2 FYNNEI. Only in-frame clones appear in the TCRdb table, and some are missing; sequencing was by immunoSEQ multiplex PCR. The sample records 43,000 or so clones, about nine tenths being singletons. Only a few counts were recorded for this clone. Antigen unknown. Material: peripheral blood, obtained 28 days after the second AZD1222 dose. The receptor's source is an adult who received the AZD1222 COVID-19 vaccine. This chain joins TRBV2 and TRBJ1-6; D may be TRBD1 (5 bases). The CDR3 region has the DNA TGTGCCAGCAGTGAGGGACGGAAGAATTCACCCCTCCACTTT. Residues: CASSEGRKNSPLHF.